The present T cell receptor beta chain was sequenced within a study of cytomegalovirus exposure and HLA in healthy donors. Study-wide points: About 180 TCR beta chains were listed as cytomegalovirus-associated.

Of note for this clone: Antigen specificity is unknown.

The PCR ran on 60 Vbeta and 13 Jbeta primers. Some clones are missing from TCRdb's copy, which holds only in-frame ones; the method was immunoSEQ multiplex PCR. Counted here are roughly 150,000 clones, roughly 82% occurring once; the ten biggest clones make up about 1.6%. V dropped 0 bases and J dropped 8 bases, with 10 bases sitting between them. Germline-derived CDR1 and CDR2 are LNHDA and SQIVND (reference sequence). This CDR3 spans 13 amino acids. The chain uses TRBV19 and TRBJ1-2; TRBD1 is a possible D gene (5 bases). This TCR derives from a girl aged 10-17 years in good health and CMV-seropositive. The sequenced sample was PBMCs. CDR3 in DNA: TGTGCCAGTAGTATAGACAGGGTGAGAGGCTACACCTTC. It codes for CASSIDRVRGYTF. Variable domain in full (rest from reference TRBV19 and TRBJ1-2): DGGITQSPKYLFRKEGQNVTLSCEQNLNHDAMYWYRQDPGQGLRLIYYSQIVNDFQKGDIAEGYSVSREKKESFPLTVTSAQKNPTAFYLCASSIDRVRGYTFGSGTRLTVV.